This T cell receptor (beta chain) derives from a study of T-cell memory formation after mild COVID-19. Broader study findings: Contracting CD4+ clones sat mainly in CM and EM; CD8+ in EMRA. Some SARS-CoV-2-responding clones were already detected in memory before infection.

This clonotype has only a few counts. Its antigen remains unknown. This CDR3 contains 13 residues. Trimming cost V 0 bases and J 11 bases; bases outside gene matches: 6. Germline CDR1 reads LNHNV; CDR2 reads YYDKDF (reference sequence). Using constant-segment primers, 5'RACE produced TCR alpha and TCR beta cDNA libraries carrying sample barcodes and UMIs. TCRdb passed the 5' RACE reads through MiXCR, listing each CDR3 protein once. The data contain roughly 190,000 distinct CDR3 sequences, about a sixth of them singletons. This chain joins TRBV15 and TRBJ1-2; 7 bases are shared with TRBD1. The receptor was derived from an adult woman who had mild COVID-19 (a few samples of this study predate the infection). Cell type and time point are not known. What was sequenced was PBMCs or a T cell subset sorted from them (not recorded which). CDR3 nucleotide sequence: TGTGCCACCAGCAGAGAACGGGAGACAGGGTACACCTTC. Translation gives CATSRERETGYTF.